The source of this T cell receptor beta chain is a study of cytomegalovirus exposure and HLA in healthy donors. Findings and limits, study-wide: A later analysis, which compared TCR beta chains of equal frequency, found the HLA-associated ones more clonally expanded. Available immune exposure information was restricted to CMV serostatus only. Associated with cytomegalovirus, according to the listing, were 150 to 200 TCR beta chains. What a later analysis reportedly showed was that an Asian-associated ancestry cluster had fewer N-insertions than the 666-donor mean.

A multiplex PCR was run with 60 Vbeta primers and 13 Jbeta primers. Sequenced by immunoSEQ multiplex PCR; TCRdb stores in-frame clones only, minus some. The table has some 180,000 clones, about three quarters seen once. As concerns this clone: Its antigen is unknown.

Germline V gives CDR1 SGHDN, CDR2 FVKESK. The CDR3 has 15 amino acids. The V gene lost 2 bases and the J gene lost 5 bases, with 16 bases spanning the gap. The source of this sequence is a woman in her sixties in good health and CMV-seropositive. The sequencing input was PBMCs. The chain couples TRBV14 to TRBJ2-7, with a tentative D call TRBD2 (7 bases). In DNA form, the CDR3 reads TGTGCCAGCAGCCAATTGGGGGGGCCGTTTCACGAGCAGTACTTC. Its protein product is CASSQLGGPFHEQYF.